The present TCR beta chain was sequenced within a study of T cell changes during pregnancy in multiple sclerosis. The trim removed 6 bases at V and 3 bases at J, leaving 11 bases unmatched. The germline V gene encodes CDR1 SGHRS and CDR2 YFSETQ. CDR3 size: 15 residues. The repertoire was sequenced with immunoSEQ multiplex PCR; TCRdb's copy has only in-frame clones and lacks some. Of tens of thousands of clones listed, approximately 91% are singletons. The TCR was taken from a female donor in good health, enrolled as a control in a pregnancy study. Sequenced here: CD4+ T cells from peripheral blood mononuclear cells, sampled after pregnancy. V usage is TRBV5-1 and J usage is TRBJ1-2; 7 bases agree with TRBD1. The CDR3, as DNA: TGCGCCAGCACCTCTCGTCCCGGGACAGACTATGGCTACACCTTC. Encoded protein: CASTSRPGTDYGYTF.